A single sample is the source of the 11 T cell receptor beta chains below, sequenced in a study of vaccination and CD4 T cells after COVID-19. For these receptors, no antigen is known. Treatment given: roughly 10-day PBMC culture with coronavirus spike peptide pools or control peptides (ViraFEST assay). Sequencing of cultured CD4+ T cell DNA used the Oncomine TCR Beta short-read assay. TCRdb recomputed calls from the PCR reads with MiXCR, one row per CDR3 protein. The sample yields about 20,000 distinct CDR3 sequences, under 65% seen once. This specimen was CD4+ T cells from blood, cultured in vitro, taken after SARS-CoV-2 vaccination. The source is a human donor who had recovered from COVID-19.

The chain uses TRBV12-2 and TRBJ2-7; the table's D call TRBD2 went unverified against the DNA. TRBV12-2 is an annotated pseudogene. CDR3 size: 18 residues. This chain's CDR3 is CASRLATGLAGPTYEQYF. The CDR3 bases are TGTGCAAGTCGCTTAGCAACGGGACTAGCGGGACCAACCTACGAGCAGTACTTC.

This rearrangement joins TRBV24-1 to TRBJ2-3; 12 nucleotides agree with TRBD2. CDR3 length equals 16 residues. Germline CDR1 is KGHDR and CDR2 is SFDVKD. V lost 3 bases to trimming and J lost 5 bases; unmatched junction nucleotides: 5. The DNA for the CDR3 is TGTGCCACCAGTGATCGGACTAGCGGGATAGGAGATACGCAGTATTTT. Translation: CATSDRTSGIGDTQYF.

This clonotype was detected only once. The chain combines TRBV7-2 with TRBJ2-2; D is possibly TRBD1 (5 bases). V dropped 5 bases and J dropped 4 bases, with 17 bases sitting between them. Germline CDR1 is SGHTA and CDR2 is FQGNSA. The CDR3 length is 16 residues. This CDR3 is CASSLNPAGPTGELFF. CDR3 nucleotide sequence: TGTGCCAGCAGCCTAAATCCCGCAGGGCCCACCGGGGAGCTGTTTTTT.

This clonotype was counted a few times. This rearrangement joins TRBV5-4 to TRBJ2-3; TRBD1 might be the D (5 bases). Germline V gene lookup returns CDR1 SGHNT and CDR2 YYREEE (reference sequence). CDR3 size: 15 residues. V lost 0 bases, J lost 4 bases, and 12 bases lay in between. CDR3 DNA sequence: TGTGCCAGCAGCTTGGGGACAACAAGAGCAGATACGCAGTATTTT. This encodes CASSLGTTRADTQYF.

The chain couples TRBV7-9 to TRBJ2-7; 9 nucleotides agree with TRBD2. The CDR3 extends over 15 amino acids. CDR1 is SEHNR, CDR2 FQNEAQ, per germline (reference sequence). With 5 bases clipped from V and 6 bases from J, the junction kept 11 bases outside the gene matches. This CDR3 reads CASSNSGSPSSEQYF. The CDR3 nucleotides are TGTGCCAGCAGCAATAGCGGGAGCCCCTCGTCCGAGCAGTACTTC.

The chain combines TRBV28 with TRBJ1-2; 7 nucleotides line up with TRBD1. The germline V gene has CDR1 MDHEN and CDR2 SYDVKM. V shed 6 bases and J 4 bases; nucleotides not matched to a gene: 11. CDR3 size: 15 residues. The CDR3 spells CASRTTRGLIYGYTF. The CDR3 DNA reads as TGTGCCAGCAGAACAACCAGGGGGTTGATCTATGGCTACACCTTC.

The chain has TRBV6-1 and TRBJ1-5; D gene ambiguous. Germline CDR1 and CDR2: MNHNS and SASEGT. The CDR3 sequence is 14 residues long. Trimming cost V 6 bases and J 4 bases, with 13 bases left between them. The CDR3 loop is CASRAGPGNQPQHF. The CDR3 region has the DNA TGTGCCAGCAGGGCGGGTCCTGGGAATCAGCCCCAGCATTTT.

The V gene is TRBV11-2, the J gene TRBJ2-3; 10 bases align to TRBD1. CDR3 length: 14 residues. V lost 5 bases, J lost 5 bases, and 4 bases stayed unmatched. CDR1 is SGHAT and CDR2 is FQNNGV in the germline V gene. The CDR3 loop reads CASSHRTGGDTQYF. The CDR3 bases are TGTGCCAGCAGCCACCGGACAGGGGGAGATACGCAGTATTTT. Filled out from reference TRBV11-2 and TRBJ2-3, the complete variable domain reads EAGVAQSPRYKIIEKRQSVAFWCNPISGHATLYWYQQILGQGPKLLIQFQNNGVVDDSQLPKDRFSAERLKGVDSTLKIQPAKLEDSAVYLCASSHRTGGDTQYFGPGTRLTVL.

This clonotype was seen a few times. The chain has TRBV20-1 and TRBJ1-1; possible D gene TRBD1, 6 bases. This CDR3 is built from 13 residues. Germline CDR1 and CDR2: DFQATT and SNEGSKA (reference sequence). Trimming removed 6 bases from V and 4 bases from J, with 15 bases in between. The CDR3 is CSANRAPSTEAFF. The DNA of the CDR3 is TGCAGTGCCAACAGGGCCCCGAGCACTGAAGCTTTCTTT.

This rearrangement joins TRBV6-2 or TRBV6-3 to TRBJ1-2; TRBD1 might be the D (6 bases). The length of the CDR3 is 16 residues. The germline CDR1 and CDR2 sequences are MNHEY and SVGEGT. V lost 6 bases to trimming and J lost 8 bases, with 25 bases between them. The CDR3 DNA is TGTGCCAGCAGGCAATCAGGGGAGACCTACATCCAAGGCTACACCTTC. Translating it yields CASRQSGETYIQGYTF.

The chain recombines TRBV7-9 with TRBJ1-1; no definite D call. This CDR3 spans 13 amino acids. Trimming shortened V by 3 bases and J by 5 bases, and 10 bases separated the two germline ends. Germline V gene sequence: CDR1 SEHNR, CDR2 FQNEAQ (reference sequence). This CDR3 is CASSFKGGTEAFF. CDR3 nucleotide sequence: TGTGCCAGCAGCTTCAAGGGTGGGACTGAAGCTTTCTTT.